This TCR beta chain appears in the sequencing data of a study of T-cell reconstitution after alpha-beta-depleted transplantation in children. This clonotype was seen many times. Unique molecular identifiers were built into the TCRbeta library. MiXCR was run by TCRdb on the PCR reads, yielding one entry per CDR3 protein. The top ten clones hold around 18% of a sample with around 72,000 distinct CDR3 sequences, 4.9% of them seen once. This CDR3 comprises 18 residues. V trimming: 0 bases; J trimming: 7 bases; junction bases outside the gene matches: 16. This sequence originates from a boy in the first two years of life who had a stem cell transplant for acute myeloid leukemia, so the T cells may come from the graft donor. This rearrangement joins TRBV12-3 or TRBV12-4 to TRBJ2-5; 8 bases match TRBD2. Sequenced here: PBMCs, mostly from graft donor cells, sampled 180 days after TCRalphabeta/CD19-depleted stem cell transplant. CDR3 coding DNA: TGTGCCAGCAGTTTAGCGTTCAGGAGCGGGGGCCAACAGGGGACCCAGTACTTC. Its protein product is CASSLAFRSGGQQGTQYF.